The next 8 T cell receptor beta chains were all read from a single sample in a study of pediatric ulcerative colitis. Libraries were prepared by immunoSEQ multiplex PCR; TCRdb keeps only in-frame clonotypes and omits some of them. The profile shows roughly 54,000 clones, about nine tenths of them singletons. Sequencing was performed on blood. The receptor source for this set is a boy aged 5-17 years who was a control in a study of pediatric ulcerative colitis.

The V gene is TRBV6-4, the J gene TRBJ2-1; D not resolved. V was shortened by 7 bases and J by 4 bases, with 23 bases between the two germline ends. This CDR3 region has 17 residues. Per germline, CDR1 MRHNA and CDR2 SNTAGT. CDR3 DNA: TGTGCCAGCAAGATTAGTGTCAAGGAATTAGGGTACAATGAGCAGTTCTTC. Its translation: CASKISVKELGYNEQFF.

The count of this clone is one. This chain links TRBV7-8 with TRBJ2-7; 7 nucleotides agree with TRBD1. Germline V gives CDR1 SGHVS, CDR2 FQNEAQ. The CDR3 is 12 residues long. Trimming removed 1 base from V and 6 bases from J; junction bases left unmatched: 0. DNA for the CDR3: TGTGCCAGCAGCTTAGACAGGGGCGAGCAGTACTTC. This codes for CASSLDRGEQYF. Complete variable domain (other parts from reference TRBV7-8 and TRBJ2-7): GAGVSQSPRYKVAKRGQDVALRCDPISGHVSLFWYQQALGQGPEFLTYFQNEAQLDKSGLPSDRFFAERPEGSVSTLKIQRTQQEDSAVYLCASSLDRGEQYFGPGTRLTVT.

The chain carries TRBV4-3 and TRBJ1-4; D is unresolved. Per the germline V gene, CDR1 is LGHNA and CDR2 is YSLEER. Trimming removed 4 bases from V and 0 bases from J, with 15 bases in between. This CDR3 is built from 17 residues. The CDR3 loop is CASSLSVGPATNEKLFF. CDR3 DNA: TGCGCCAGCAGCCTTTCCGTTGGGCCTGCAACTAATGAAAAACTGTTTTTT.

A note on this clone: Different DNA sequences within this sample yield the same CDR3. This rearrangement joins TRBV5-1 to TRBJ1-3; no firm D call. The germline V gene encodes CDR1 SGHRS and CDR2 YFSETQ. The CDR3 is 14 residues long. V was pared by 0 bases and J by 1 base, with 5 bases between. The CDR3 protein is CASSLAGSGNTIYF. For the CDR3, the DNA is TGCGCCAGCAGCTTGGCTGGGTCTGGAAACACCATATATTTT. The variable domain in full, completed from reference TRBV5-1 and TRBJ1-3, reads KAGVTQTPRYLIKTRGQQVTLSCSPISGHRSVSWYQQTPGQGLQFLFEYFSETQRNKGNFPGRFSGRQFSNSRSEMNVSTLELGDSALYLCASSLAGSGNTIYFGEGSWLTVV.

The gene calls are TRBV7-8 and TRBJ2-7, with 8 bases aligning to TRBD2. The CDR3 runs 15 residues. The ends lost 5 bases at V and 3 bases at J; junction bases unmatched: 9. Looked up from germline, CDR1 is SGHVS and CDR2 is FQNEAQ. The chain's CDR3 is CASSLSGGDIYEQYF. The CDR3 DNA reads TGTGCCAGCAGCCTGTCGGGGGGGGATATCTACGAGCAGTACTTC. Full variable domain (outside the CDR3, taken from reference TRBV7-8 and TRBJ2-7): GAGVSQSPRYKVAKRGQDVALRCDPISGHVSLFWYQQALGQGPEFLTYFQNEAQLDKSGLPSDRFFAERPEGSVSTLKIQRTQQEDSAVYLCASSLSGGDIYEQYFGPGTRLTVT.

J is TRBJ2-1 and V is TRBV27; 8 bases agree with TRBD1. The germline CDR1 and CDR2 sequences are MNHEY and SMNVEV (reference sequence). The CDR3 is 19 residues long. Unmatched junction bases numbered 19, after V lost 9 bases and J lost 0 bases. The DNA for the CDR3 is TGTGCCAGTGGGCATTTGCAGGGGGCGTCGAGGGCCTCCTACAATGAGCAGTTCTTC. This translates into CASGHLQGASRASYNEQFF.

This clone was picked up one time. V gene TRBV29-1 combines with J gene TRBJ2-2, with D hard to call. V was shortened by 3 bases and J by 1 base, with 3 bases between the two germline ends. The germline CDR1 and CDR2 sequences are SQVTM and ANQGSEA. The CDR3 is 12 residues long. DNA for the CDR3: TGCAGCGTTGACAGGAACACCGGGGAGCTGTTTTTT. Translation gives CSVDRNTGELFF.

This chain connects TRBV30 to TRBJ1-5; D might be TRBD1 (5 bases). The length of the CDR3 is 13 residues. V lost 5 bases to trimming and J lost 4 bases, with 12 bases between them. CDR1 GTSNPN and CDR2 SVGIG come from the germline V gene (reference sequence). For the CDR3, the DNA is TGTGCCTGGGGGGCCCGGGCGAATCAGCCCCAGCATTTT. Protein sequence: CAWGARANQPQHF.